This TCR beta chain was found in a study of blood T cell repertoires in COVID-19. Clones were read by immunoSEQ multiplex PCR, and TCRdb kept only the in-frame ones, dropping some. The repertoire includes roughly 240,000 clones, 83% of them detected once, and 3.6% sits in the top ten. The germline V gene encodes CDR1 LGHDT and CDR2 YNNKEL (reference sequence). The CDR3 loop spans 15 amino acids. V was clipped by 4 bases and J by 14 bases; unmatched bases: 17. This clone was counted a few times. The J gene is TRBJ1-2, the V gene TRBV3-1 (or the pseudogene TRBV3-2), with TRBD1 matching over 9 bases. This sequence originates from a woman between 40 and 50 years old who had been exposed to COVID-19. Sequenced sample: PBMCs or T cells enriched from blood (not recorded which). CDR3 sequence: CASSRGDGTGNIWTF. CDR3 DNA: TGTGCCAGCAGCCGAGGGGACGGGACAGGGAATATTTGGACCTTC.